This paragraph covers one TCR beta chain sequence. This sample was taken from a study of blood T cell repertoires in COVID-19. Across the whole study: Italy, Spain and the United States were the sources of the convalescent and acute COVID-19 samples. The analysed material was cDNA or gDNA that came from T cells, B-cell-depleted T cells, or PBMCs.

Original handling: Estimates of nucleated cell counts were drawn from the amplification of reference gene primers. Assay used: immunoSEQ multiplex PCR; TCRdb lists only in-frame clones, some missing. V and J calls and clone size follow that table, whereas D and trimming were derived from the DNA. This sample has roughly 200,000 clones, with over 75% found just once. The clonotype comes from a man between 60 and 75 years old with acute or convalescent COVID-19. The sample comprised peripheral blood.

The DNA of the CDR3 is TGTGCCAGCAGCCTGACTAGCGTAAACTCCTACGAGCAGTACTTC. It specifies CASSLTSVNSYEQYF. The chain carries TRBV7-2 and TRBJ2-7, with TRBD2 identical over 8 bases. CDR1 and CDR2 from the germline V gene are SGHTA and FQGNSA. V lost 5 bases to trimming and J lost 0 bases; unmatched junction nucleotides: 6. The CDR3 runs to 15 residues.